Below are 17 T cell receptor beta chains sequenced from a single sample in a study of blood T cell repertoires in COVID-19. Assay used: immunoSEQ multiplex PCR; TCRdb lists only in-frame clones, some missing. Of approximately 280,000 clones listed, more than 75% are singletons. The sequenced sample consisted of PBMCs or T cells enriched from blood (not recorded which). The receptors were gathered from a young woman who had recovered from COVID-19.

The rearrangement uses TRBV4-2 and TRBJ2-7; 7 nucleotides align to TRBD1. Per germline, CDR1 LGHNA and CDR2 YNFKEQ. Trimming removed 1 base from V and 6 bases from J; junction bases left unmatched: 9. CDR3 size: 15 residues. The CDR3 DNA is TGTGCCAGCAGCCAAGTGGGACAGACCCTTTTCGAGCAGTACTTC. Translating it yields CASSQVGQTLFEQYF.

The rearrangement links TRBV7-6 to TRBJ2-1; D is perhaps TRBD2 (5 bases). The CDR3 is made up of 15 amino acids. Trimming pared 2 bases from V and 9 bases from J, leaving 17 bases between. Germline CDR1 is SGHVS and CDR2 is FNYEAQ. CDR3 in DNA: TGTGCCAGCAGCTTACTTCTGTCGCCCAGCGGTGAGCAGTTCTTC. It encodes CASSLLLSPSGEQFF.

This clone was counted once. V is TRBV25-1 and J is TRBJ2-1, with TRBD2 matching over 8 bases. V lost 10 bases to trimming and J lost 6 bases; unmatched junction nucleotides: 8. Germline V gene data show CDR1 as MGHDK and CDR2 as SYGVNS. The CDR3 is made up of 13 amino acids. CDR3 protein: CATGVAGRNEQFF. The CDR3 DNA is TGTGCCACAGGGGTAGCGGGGCGCAATGAGCAGTTCTTC.

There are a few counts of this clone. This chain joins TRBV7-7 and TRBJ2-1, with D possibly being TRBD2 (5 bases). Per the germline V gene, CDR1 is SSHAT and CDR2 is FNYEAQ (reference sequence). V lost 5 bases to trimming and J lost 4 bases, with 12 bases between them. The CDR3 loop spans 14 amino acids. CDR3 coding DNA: TGTGCCAGCAGCCCCGCAGGAGGTTACAATGAGCAGTTCTTC. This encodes CASSPAGGYNEQFF.

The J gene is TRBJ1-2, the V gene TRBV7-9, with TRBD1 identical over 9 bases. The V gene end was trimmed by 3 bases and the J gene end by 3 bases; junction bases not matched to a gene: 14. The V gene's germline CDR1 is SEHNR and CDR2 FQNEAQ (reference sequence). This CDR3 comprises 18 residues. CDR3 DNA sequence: TGTGCCAGCAGCTTGCGCCGGGACAGGGTAGGAGTCGACTATGGCTACACCTTC. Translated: CASSLRRDRVGVDYGYTF.

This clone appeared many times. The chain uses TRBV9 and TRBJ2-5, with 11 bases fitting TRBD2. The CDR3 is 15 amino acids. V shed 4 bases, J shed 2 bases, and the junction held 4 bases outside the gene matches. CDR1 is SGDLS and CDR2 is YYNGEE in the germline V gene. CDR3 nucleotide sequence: TGTGCCAGCAGCCCGGGACTAGCGGAGCAAGAGACCCAGTACTTC. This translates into CASSPGLAEQETQYF.

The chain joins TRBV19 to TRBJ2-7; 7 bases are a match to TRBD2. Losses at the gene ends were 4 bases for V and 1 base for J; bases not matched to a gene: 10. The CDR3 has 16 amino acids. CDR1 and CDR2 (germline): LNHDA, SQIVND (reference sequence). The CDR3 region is CASSSSPGLGSYEQYF. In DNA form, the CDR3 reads TGTGCCAGTAGTAGCTCTCCCGGACTAGGATCCTACGAGCAGTACTTC.

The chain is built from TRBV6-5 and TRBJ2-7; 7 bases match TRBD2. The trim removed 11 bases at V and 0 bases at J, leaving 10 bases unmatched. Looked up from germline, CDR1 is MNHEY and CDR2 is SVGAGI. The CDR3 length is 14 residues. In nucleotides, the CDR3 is TGTGCCTGTCAGCGGGACCCGGGCTCCTACGAGCAGTACTTC. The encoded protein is CACQRDPGSYEQYF.

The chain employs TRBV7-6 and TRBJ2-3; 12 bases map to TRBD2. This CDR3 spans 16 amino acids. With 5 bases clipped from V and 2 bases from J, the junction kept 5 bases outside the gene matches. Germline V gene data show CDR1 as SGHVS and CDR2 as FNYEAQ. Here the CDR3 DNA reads TGTGCCAGCAGCCCGCGGACTAGCGGGGCCACAGATACGCAGTATTTT. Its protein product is CASSPRTSGATDTQYF. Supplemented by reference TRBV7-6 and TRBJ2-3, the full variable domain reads GAGVSQSPRYKVTKRGQDVALRCDPISGHVSLYWYRQALGQGPEFLTYFNYEAQQDKSGLPNDRFSAERPEGSISTLTIQRTEQRDSAMYRCASSPRTSGATDTQYFGPGTRLTVL.

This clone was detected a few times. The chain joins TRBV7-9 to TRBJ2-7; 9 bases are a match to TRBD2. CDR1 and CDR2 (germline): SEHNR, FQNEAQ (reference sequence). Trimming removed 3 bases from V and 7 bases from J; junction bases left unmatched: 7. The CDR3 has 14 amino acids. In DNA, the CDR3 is TGTGCCAGCAGCTTTAGCGGGAGTCTCTGGGAGCAGTACTTC. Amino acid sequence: CASSFSGSLWEQYF.

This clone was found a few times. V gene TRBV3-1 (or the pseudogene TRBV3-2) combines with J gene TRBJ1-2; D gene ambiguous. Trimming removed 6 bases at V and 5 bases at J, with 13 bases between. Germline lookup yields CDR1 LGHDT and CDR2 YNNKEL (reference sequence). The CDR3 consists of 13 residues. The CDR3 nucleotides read TGTGCCAGCAGAAGAAGCGAGACTTATGGCTACACCTTC. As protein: CASRRSETYGYTF.

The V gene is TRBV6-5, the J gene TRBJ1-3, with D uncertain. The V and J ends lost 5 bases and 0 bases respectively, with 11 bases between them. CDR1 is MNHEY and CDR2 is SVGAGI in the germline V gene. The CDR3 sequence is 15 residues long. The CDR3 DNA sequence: TGTGCCAGCAGTCCAACAAGAAGCTCTGGAAACACCATATATTTT. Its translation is CASSPTRSSGNTIYF.

The CDR3 sequence is CASSPIPEGEIHYEQYF. CDR3 nucleotide sequence: TGCGCCAGCAGCCCGATCCCAGAGGGGGAGATACACTACGAGCAGTACTTC. The chain uses TRBV5-1 and TRBJ2-7; a weak D match, TRBD1 (6 bases). The germline V gene has CDR1 SGHRS and CDR2 YFSETQ. The CDR3 is made up of 17 amino acids. With 4 bases removed from V and 3 bases from J, the gap between germline ends came to 23 bases. Variable domain in full (rest from reference TRBV5-1 and TRBJ2-7): KAGVTQTPRYLIKTRGQQVTLSCSPISGHRSVSWYQQTPGQGLQFLFEYFSETQRNKGNFPGRFSGRQFSNSRSEMNVSTLELGDSALYLCASSPIPEGEIHYEQYFGPGTRLTVT.

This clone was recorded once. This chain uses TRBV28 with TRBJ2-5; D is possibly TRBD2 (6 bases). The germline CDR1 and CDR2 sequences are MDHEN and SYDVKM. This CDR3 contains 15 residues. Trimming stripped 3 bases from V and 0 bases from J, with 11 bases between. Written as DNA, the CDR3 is TGTGCCAGCAGTTTCGGGCGGGGAGACCAAGAGACCCAGTACTTC. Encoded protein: CASSFGRGDQETQYF.

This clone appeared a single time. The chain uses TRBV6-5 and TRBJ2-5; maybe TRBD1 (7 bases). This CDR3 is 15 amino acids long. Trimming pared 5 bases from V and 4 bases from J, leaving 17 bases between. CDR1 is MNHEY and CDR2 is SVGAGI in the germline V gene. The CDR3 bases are TGTGCCAGCAGTCTCGAACGACAGGGAGGAGAGACCCAGTACTTC. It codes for CASSLERQGGETQYF.

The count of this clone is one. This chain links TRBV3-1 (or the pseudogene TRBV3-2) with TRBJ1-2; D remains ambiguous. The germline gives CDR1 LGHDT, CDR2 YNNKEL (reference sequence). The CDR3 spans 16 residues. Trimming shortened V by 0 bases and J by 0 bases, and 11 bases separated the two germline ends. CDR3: CASSQDFATANYGYTF. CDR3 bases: TGTGCCAGCAGCCAAGATTTTGCAACTGCTAACTATGGCTACACCTTC.

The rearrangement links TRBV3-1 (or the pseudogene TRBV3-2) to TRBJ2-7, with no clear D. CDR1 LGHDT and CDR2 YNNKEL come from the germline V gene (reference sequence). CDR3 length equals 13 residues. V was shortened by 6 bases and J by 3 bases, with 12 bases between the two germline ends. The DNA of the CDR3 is TGTGCCAGCAGTCCGAGAGGTCGCTACGAGCAGTACTTC. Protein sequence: CASSPRGRYEQYF.